The clone carrying this T cell receptor beta chain was found many times. The antigen remains unidentified. V shed 1 base and J shed 5 bases, with 8 bases lying between them. The CDR3 consists of 12 residues. Per germline, CDR1 SQVTM and CDR2 ANQGSEA. The sample comes from a study of CD8 T cells in ankylosing spondylitis. Study-wide points: The authors found the disease-linked clones to be CD8+ and relatively rare in peripheral blood. Clones tied to disease were said to be significantly enriched in matched ankylosing spondylitis synovial fluid. What seemed typical of ankylosing spondylitis blood was a TCR beta motif built from eight highly homologous variants.

Generation of TCR beta libraries employed quantitative 5'-RACE incorporating molecular barcodes. MiXCR, applied by TCRdb to the 5' RACE reads, yields one record per CDR3 protein. In the table there are 250,000 or so distinct CDR3 sequences, 20% to 30% of which are singletons. The chain is built from TRBV29-1 and TRBJ2-5; D not certain. Sequenced input: blood, either unsorted or a sorted T cell fraction (not recorded which). The TCR originated in a male donor with ankylosing spondylitis or in good health (not recorded which). CDR3 region: CSVEGEGETQYF. The CDR3, as DNA: TGCAGCGTTGAAGGGGAAGGGGAGACCCAGTACTTC.